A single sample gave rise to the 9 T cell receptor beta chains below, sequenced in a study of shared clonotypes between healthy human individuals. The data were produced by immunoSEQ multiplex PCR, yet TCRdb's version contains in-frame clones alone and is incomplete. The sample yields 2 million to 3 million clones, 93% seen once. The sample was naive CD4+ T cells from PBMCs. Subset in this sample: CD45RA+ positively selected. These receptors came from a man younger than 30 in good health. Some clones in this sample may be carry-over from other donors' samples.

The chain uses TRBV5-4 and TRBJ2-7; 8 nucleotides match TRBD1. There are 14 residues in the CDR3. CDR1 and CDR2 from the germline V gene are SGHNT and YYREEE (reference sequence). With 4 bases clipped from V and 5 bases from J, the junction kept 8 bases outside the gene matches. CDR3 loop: CASSGKDRVNEQYF. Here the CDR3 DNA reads TGTGCCAGCAGCGGAAAGGACAGGGTAAACGAGCAGTACTTC.

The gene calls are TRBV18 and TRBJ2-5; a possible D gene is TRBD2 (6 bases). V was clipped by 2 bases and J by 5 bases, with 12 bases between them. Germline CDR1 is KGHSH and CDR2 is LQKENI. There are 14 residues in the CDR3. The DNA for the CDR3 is TGTGCCAGCTCACCAGCGGGATCGCGGGAGACCCAGTACTTC. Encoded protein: CASSPAGSRETQYF.

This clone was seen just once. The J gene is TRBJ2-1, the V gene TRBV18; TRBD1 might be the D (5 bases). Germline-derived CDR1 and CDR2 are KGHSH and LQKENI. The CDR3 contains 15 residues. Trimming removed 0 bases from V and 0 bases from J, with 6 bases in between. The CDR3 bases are TGTGCCAGCTCACCACCAGGGGACTCCTACAATGAGCAGTTCTTC. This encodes CASSPPGDSYNEQFF.

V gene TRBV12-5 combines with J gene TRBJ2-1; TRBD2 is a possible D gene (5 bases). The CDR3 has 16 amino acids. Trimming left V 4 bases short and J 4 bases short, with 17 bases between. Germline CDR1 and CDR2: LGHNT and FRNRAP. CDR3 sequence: CASGSGGSYQYNEQFF. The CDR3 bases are TGTGCTAGTGGTTCAGGAGGCTCCTACCAATACAATGAGCAGTTCTTC.

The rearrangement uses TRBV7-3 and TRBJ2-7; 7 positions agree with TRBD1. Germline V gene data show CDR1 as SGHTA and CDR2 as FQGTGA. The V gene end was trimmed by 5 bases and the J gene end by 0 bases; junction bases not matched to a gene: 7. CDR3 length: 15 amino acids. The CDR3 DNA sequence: TGTGCCAGCAGCCCCGGACAGGCGAACTCCTACGAGCAGTACTTC. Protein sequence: CASSPGQANSYEQYF.

The CDR3 coding sequence is TGCAGCGCCCTGGGGGGGCTAGCGGGGTCACAAGAGACCCAGTACTTC. Its translation is CSALGGLAGSQETQYF. The chain carries TRBV29-1 and TRBJ2-5, with 9 bases lining up with TRBD2. Germline V lookup: CDR1 SQVTM, CDR2 ANQGSEA. V shed 7 bases, J shed 2 bases, and the junction held 14 bases outside the gene matches. CDR3 length: 16 amino acids.

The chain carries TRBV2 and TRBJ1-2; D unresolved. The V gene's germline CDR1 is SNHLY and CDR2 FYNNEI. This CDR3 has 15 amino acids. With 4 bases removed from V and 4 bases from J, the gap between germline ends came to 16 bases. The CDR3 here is CASSGEVAVVYGYTF. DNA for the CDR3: TGTGCCAGCAGTGGTGAGGTGGCAGTCGTCTATGGCTACACCTTC.

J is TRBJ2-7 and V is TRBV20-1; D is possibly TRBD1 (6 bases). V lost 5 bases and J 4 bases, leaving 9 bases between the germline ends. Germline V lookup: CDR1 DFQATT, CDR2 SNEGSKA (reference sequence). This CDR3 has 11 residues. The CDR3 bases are TGCAGTGCTGGGACATTTTACGAGCAGTACTTC. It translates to CSAGTFYEQYF.

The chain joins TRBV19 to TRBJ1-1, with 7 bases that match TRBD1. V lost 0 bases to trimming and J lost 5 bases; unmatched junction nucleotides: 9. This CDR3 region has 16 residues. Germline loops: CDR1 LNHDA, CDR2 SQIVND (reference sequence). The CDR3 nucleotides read TGTGCCAGTAGTATAGAAGGGCTGGGCAGGGGGACTGAAGCTTTCTTT. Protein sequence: CASSIEGLGRGTEAFF.